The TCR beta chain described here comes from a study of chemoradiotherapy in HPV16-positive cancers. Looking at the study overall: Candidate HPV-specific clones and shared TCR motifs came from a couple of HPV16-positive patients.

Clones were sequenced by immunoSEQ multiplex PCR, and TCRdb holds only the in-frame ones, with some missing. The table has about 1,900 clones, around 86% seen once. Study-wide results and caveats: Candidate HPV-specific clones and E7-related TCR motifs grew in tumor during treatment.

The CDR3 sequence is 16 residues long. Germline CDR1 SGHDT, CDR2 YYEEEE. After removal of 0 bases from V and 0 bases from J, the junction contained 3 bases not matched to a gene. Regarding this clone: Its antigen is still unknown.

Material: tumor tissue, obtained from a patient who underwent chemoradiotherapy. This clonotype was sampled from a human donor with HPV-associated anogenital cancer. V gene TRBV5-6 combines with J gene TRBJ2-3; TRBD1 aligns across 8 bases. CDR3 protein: CASSLGTGSSTDTQYF. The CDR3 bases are TGTGCCAGCAGCTTGGGGACAGGGTCAAGCACAGATACGCAGTATTTT.